The rows below give T cell receptor beta chains drawn from one sample of a study of T cell responses to AZD1222 COVID-19 vaccine. Sequencing used immunoSEQ multiplex PCR; TCRdb keeps in-frame clones, though not all of them. Seen here are under 200,000 clones, 85% to 95% observed once, and the top ten hold around 0.66%. Here the sequenced sample was peripheral blood, taken on day 0 of AZD1222 vaccination. The receptors stem from an adult in good health. CDR3s include the opening cysteine and the closing phenylalanine or tryptophan. Fields, in order: V gene, D gene, J gene, clone size, CDR3 DNA, CDR3 protein. A D gene is named only where the DNA matches it firmly. Not all rows give a size; the values are once, few, many and, for expanded clones, a class.

>TRBV4-1|NA|TRBJ1-1|NA
TGCGCCAGCAGCCAAGGGGCCCCCAAGGGGAACACTGAAGCTTTCTTT
CASSQGAPKGNTEAFF
>TRBV19|NA|TRBJ2-4|NA
TGTGCCAGTAGTATGGGGGGCCACCTAGCCAAAAACATTCAGTACTTC
CASSMGGHLAKNIQYF
>TRBV11-3|TRBD1|TRBJ2-1|NA
TGTGCCAGCAGCTTAGATCAACTTGGGACAGGGAATCGGAATGAGCAGTTCTTC
CASSLDQLGTGNRNEQFF
>TRBV29-1|TRBD1|TRBJ1-3|NA
TGCAGCGTGCAGACAGGGCCTGGAAACACCATATATTTT
CSVQTGPGNTIYF
>TRBV10-1|NA|TRBJ2-7|NA
TGCGCCAGCAGTGAGGGACAATCCTACGAGCAGTACTTC
CASSEGQSYEQYF
>TRBV7-9|NA|TRBJ2-2|NA
TGTGCCAGCAGTTTAGGCCAGGCCACATTGAAAACCGGGGAGCTGTTTTTT
CASSLGQATLKTGELFF
>TRBV4-1|TRBD2|TRBJ2-7|few
TGCGCCAGCAGTCGGGACTACAGCTCCTACGAGCAGTACTTC
CASSRDYSSYEQYF
>TRBV7-2|NA|TRBJ2-3|NA
TGTGCCAGCAGCTTGACCGTGGAAGATACGCAGTATTTT
CASSLTVEDTQYF
>TRBV5-5|NA|TRBJ2-3|NA
TGTGCCAGCAGCCCCATGGGGGGTGTCGCAGATACGCAGTATTTT
CASSPMGGVADTQYF
>TRBV9|TRBD1|TRBJ1-3|once
TGTGCCAGCAGCGTAGCCGGGACAGATGGAAACACCATATATTTT
CASSVAGTDGNTIYF
>TRBV4-1|NA|TRBJ1-5|few
TGCGCCAGCAGCCAATCGGACGGTCCGGGGCCCCAGCATTTT
CASSQSDGPGPQHF
>TRBV27|NA|TRBJ2-7|NA
TGTGCCAGCACCCTACCCACGGGTCCGGACTACGAGCAGTACTTC
CASTLPTGPDYEQYF
>TRBV7-2|NA|TRBJ1-1|NA
TGTGCCAGCAGCTTCCAGGGTGGGAAGTACACTGAAGCTTTCTTT
CASSFQGGKYTEAFF
>TRBV9|NA|TRBJ1-4|NA
TGTGCCAGCAGCGTAGGGGGGGCACCTAATGAAAAACTGTTTTTT
CASSVGGAPNEKLFF
>TRBV25-1|NA|TRBJ1-1|NA
TGTGCCAGCAGTGAGTACACTGAAGCTTTCTTT
CASSEYTEAFF
>TRBV5-5|NA|TRBJ1-5|NA
TGTGCCAGCAGCCCCGCACCCGCCGAGCCCCAGCATTTT
CASSPAPAEPQHF
>TRBV11-2|NA|TRBJ1-2|NA
TGTGCCAGCAGCCCCCGGGGGCGCAACCCCGGTGGCTACACCTTC
CASSPRGRNPGGYTF
>TRBV3-1/TRBV3-2|NA|TRBJ1-3|NA
TGTGCCAGCAGCCAAGACGGCGGGCGAGGAAACACCATATATTTT
CASSQDGGRGNTIYF
>TRBV19|NA|TRBJ1-1|NA
TGTGCCAGTAGTATCGCCCCGGGGATGAACACTGAAGCTTTCTTT
CASSIAPGMNTEAFF
>TRBV9|NA|TRBJ2-7|NA
TGTGCCAGCAGCGTAGAACCCCTCTCCTACGAGCAGTACTTC
CASSVEPLSYEQYF
>TRBV9|TRBD2|TRBJ2-2|NA
TGTGCCAGCAGCGCGGGACTAGCGGGACACACCGGGGAGCTGTTTTTT
CASSAGLAGHTGELFF
>TRBV5-1|NA|TRBJ1-2|NA
TGCGCCAGCAGCTTCGAGCCCCGGGTGGGAGGCTACACCTTC
CASSFEPRVGGYTF
>TRBV28|TRBD1|TRBJ1-3|once
TGTGCCGCTGACAGGGGTGCTGGAAACACCATATATTTT
CAADRGAGNTIYF
>TRBV11-2|NA|TRBJ2-3|NA
TGTGCCAGCAGCTTGAGGACCGGGATTAGCACAGATACGCAGTATTTT
CASSLRTGISTDTQYF
>TRBV10-3|TRBD1|TRBJ2-2|NA
TGTGCCATCAGTCGGCGGGGACAGGAGAACACCGGGGAGCTGTTTTTT
CAISRRGQENTGELFF
>TRBV12-3/TRBV12-4|NA|TRBJ1-2|once
TGTGCCAGCAGTTCGGGGGCCGGGGGCTACACCTTC
CASSSGAGGYTF
>TRBV7-9|NA|TRBJ1-6|NA
TGTGCCAGCAGCTTAGCGAATTCACCCCTCCACTTT
CASSLANSPLHF
>TRBV11-2|NA|TRBJ2-1|NA
TGTGCCACCCGGGAGTTCTACAATGAGCAGTTCTTC
CATREFYNEQFF
>TRBV6-1|NA|TRBJ1-5|NA
TGTGCCAGCAGTGAAGAAGAGGGGTATCAGCCCCAGCATTTT
CASSEEEGYQPQHF
>TRBV12-3/TRBV12-4|NA|TRBJ1-3|NA
TGTGCCAGCAGTTTCAGGGAAGGAAACACCATATATTTT
CASSFREGNTIYF
>TRBV6-5|TRBD1|TRBJ1-1|NA
TGTGCCAGCCGCCGGGACAGGGAGTACACTGAAGCTTTCTTT
CASRRDREYTEAFF
>TRBV30|TRBD2|TRBJ2-1|NA
TGTGCCTGGGCACGGGGGGTGACTTACGTTCTTTCGTACAATGAGCAGTTCTTC
CAWARGVTYVLSYNEQFF
>TRBV19|TRBD2|TRBJ2-2|NA
TGTGCCAGTAGGTACGGAAGCGGGAGAGCAACGAACACCGGGGAGCTGTTTTTT
CASRYGSGRATNTGELFF
>TRBV3-1/TRBV3-2|NA|TRBJ1-2|NA
TGTGCCAGCAGCCAGGGGAGAAAGGGCTATGGCTACACCTTC
CASSQGRKGYGYTF
>TRBV10-3|TRBD2|TRBJ2-7|NA
TGTGCCATCAGTGAACCGACTAGCGGGAGCTCCTACGAGCAGTACTTC
CAISEPTSGSSYEQYF
>TRBV28|TRBD1|TRBJ2-7|NA
TGTGCCAGCAGTTTATTCCACACAGGGGGACGCGAGCAGTACTTC
CASSLFHTGGREQYF
>TRBV6-4|NA|TRBJ2-2|NA
TGTGCCAGCAGTGACAGGGAGACCGGGGAGCTGTTTTTT
CASSDRETGELFF
>TRBV6-1|NA|TRBJ1-2|NA
TGTGCCAGCAGTGAACCGATAGAGTTAAACTATGGCTACACCTTC
CASSEPIELNYGYTF
>TRBV6-4|NA|TRBJ2-2|few
TGTGCCAGCAGTGACTCACAACACACCGGGGAGCTGTTTTTT
CASSDSQHTGELFF
>TRBV27|NA|TRBJ1-1|NA
TGTGCCAGCAGTCCGTTTAGAGGAGACACTGAAGCTTTCTTT
CASSPFRGDTEAFF